The 19 T cell receptor beta chains below all came from one sample that was sequenced in a study of shared clonotypes between healthy human individuals. The table came from immunoSEQ multiplex PCR; TCRdb's copy has only in-frame clones and leaves some out. This sample has millions of clones; roughly 91% occur once, and the top ten carry more than 1.5%. Naive-designated CD8 cells lacked CD45RO, were positively enriched for CCR7, and omitted terminally differentiated effector memory CD45RA+ cells. The sequenced material came from naive CD8+ T cells from PBMCs. The receptors here all came from a man aged 18 to 30 in good health. Some clones in this sample may be carry-over from other donors' samples.

CDR3: CASSRPGLVRYEQYF. The CDR3 DNA reads TGTGCCAGCAGCAGACCGGGACTAGTACGCTACGAGCAGTACTTC. The chain carries TRBV5-6 and TRBJ2-7; 8 nucleotides align to TRBD2. V gave up 4 bases and J gave up 3 bases; unmatched junction bases: 9. The CDR3 is made up of 15 amino acids. The germline CDR1 and CDR2 sequences are SGHDT and YYEEEE.

The chain has TRBV6-1 and TRBJ2-3; 13 bases map to TRBD2. Trimming at V came to 1 base and at J to 4 bases, leaving 5 bases not matched to a gene. The CDR3 is 17 amino acids. Germline V gene lookup returns CDR1 MNHNS and CDR2 SASEGT. CDR3 region: CASSEVRTSGSPDTQYF. CDR3 coding DNA: TGTGCCAGCAGTGAAGTAAGGACTAGCGGGAGTCCAGATACGCAGTATTTT.

V is TRBV2 and J is TRBJ2-7, with 12 nucleotides matching TRBD1. CDR1 and CDR2 (germline): SNHLY, FYNNEI. The length of the CDR3 is 15 residues. Trimming at V came to 4 bases and at J to 5 bases, leaving 6 bases not matched to a gene. The CDR3, as DNA: TGTGCCAGCAGTGGTGGGACAGGGGGCAGGAACGAGCAGTACTTC. Translation: CASSGGTGGRNEQYF.

The rearrangement uses TRBV4-2 and TRBJ2-1; 8 bases map to TRBD2. Unmatched junction bases numbered 11, after V lost 1 base and J lost 0 bases. This CDR3 spans 19 amino acids. In germline, CDR1 is LGHNA, CDR2 YNFKEQ. The CDR3 loop reads CASSQVGREGHFSYNEQFF. CDR3 in DNA: TGTGCCAGCAGCCAAGTTGGCCGGGAGGGACATTTCTCCTACAATGAGCAGTTCTTC.

This sequence joins TRBV28 and TRBJ2-7; unclear D gene. V lost 8 bases to trimming and J lost 0 bases, with 11 bases between them. Germline CDR1 is MDHEN and CDR2 is SYDVKM. The CDR3 sequence is 13 residues long. Here the CDR3 DNA reads TGTGCCAGCTCTGACCGGTACTCCTACGAGCAGTACTTC. It yields the protein CASSDRYSYEQYF.

The genes are TRBV5-1 and TRBJ2-3, with D tentatively TRBD1 (5 bases). The CDR3 consists of 14 residues. CDR1 is SGHRS and CDR2 is YFSETQ in the germline V gene. The germline V and J ends were trimmed by 1 base and 1 base, with 7 bases remaining between them. The DNA for the CDR3 is TGCGCCAGCAGCTTGAGGACACGCACAGATACGCAGTATTTT. Translated, it gives CASSLRTRTDTQYF.

J is TRBJ1-4 and V is TRBV6-1; D not resolved. The CDR3 length is 15 residues. V was shortened by 6 bases and J by 1 base, with 12 bases between the two germline ends. In germline, CDR1 is MNHNS, CDR2 SASEGT. The CDR3 reads CASSGHRITNEKLFF. The CDR3 DNA reads as TGTGCCAGCAGCGGGCACCGGATAACTAATGAAAAACTGTTTTTT.

The chain employs TRBV6-4 and TRBJ2-7; TRBD2 matches 11 bases. The J segment lost 4 bases and the V segment lost 6 bases, leaving 2 bases of the junction unmatched. Per the germline V gene, CDR1 is MRHNA and CDR2 is SNTAGT. CDR3 size: 13 residues. This chain's CDR3 is CASSPSGRYEQYF. CDR3 DNA sequence: TGTGCCAGCAGCCCTAGCGGGAGGTACGAGCAGTACTTC.

The chain employs TRBV2 and TRBJ2-7, with D uncertain. The CDR3 contains 16 residues. Per germline, CDR1 SNHLY and CDR2 FYNNEI. The V and J ends lost 0 bases and 4 bases respectively, with 16 bases between them. For the CDR3, the DNA is TGTGCCAGCAGTGAAGCGGATTTGAAAGGTTCTTACGAGCAGTACTTC. Translated, it gives CASSEADLKGSYEQYF. Together with reference TRBV2 and TRBJ2-7, the CDR3 gives the full variable domain: EPEVTQTPSHQVTQMGQEVILRCVPISNHLYFYWYRQILGQKVEFLVSFYNNEISEKSEIFDDQFSVERPDGSNFTLKIRSTKLEDSAMYFCASSEADLKGSYEQYFGPGTRLTVT.

This chain links TRBV11-2 with TRBJ1-4, with TRBD1 as a possible D gene (5 bases). CDR1 is SGHAT, CDR2 FQNNGV, per germline. V was cut by 5 bases and J by 7 bases, with 17 bases left in between. The CDR3 is made up of 15 amino acids. The DNA of the CDR3 is TGTGCCAGCAGCCAACGGCCCAGGAGGGGTGAAAAACTGTTTTTT. Protein sequence: CASSQRPRRGEKLFF. Full variable domain (outside the CDR3, taken from reference TRBV11-2 and TRBJ1-4): EAGVAQSPRYKIIEKRQSVAFWCNPISGHATLYWYQQILGQGPKLLIQFQNNGVVDDSQLPKDRFSAERLKGVDSTLKIQPAKLEDSAVYLCASSQRPRRGEKLFFGSGTQLSVL.

This rearrangement joins TRBV9 to TRBJ2-7, with D tentatively TRBD2 (6 bases). Trimming cost V 0 bases and J 2 bases, with 12 bases left between them. In germline, CDR1 is SGDLS, CDR2 YYNGEE. This CDR3 spans 15 amino acids. Here the CDR3 reads CASSVVAEGPYEQYF. As DNA, the CDR3 is TGTGCCAGCAGCGTAGTAGCGGAAGGTCCCTACGAGCAGTACTTC.

This clone was recorded once. The sample contains more than one DNA sequence encoding this CDR3. The J gene is TRBJ2-7, the V gene TRBV27, with 7 nucleotides matching TRBD1. With 5 bases clipped from V and 3 bases from J, the junction kept 4 bases outside the gene matches. The CDR3 runs 13 residues. Germline CDR1 MNHEY, CDR2 SMNVEV (reference sequence). This chain's CDR3 is CASSPRQGYEQYF. The CDR3 DNA is TGTGCCAGCAGTCCCAGACAGGGCTACGAGCAGTACTTC.

The rearrangement links TRBV19 to TRBJ2-1, with TRBD2 identical over 8 bases. The germline CDR1 and CDR2 sequences are LNHDA and SQIVND (reference sequence). Trimming removed 0 bases from V and 4 bases from J; junction bases left unmatched: 8. The CDR3 runs 17 residues. As DNA, the CDR3 is TGTGCCAGTAGTATAGATCCTTTTGGGACTAGTTACAATGAGCAGTTCTTC. Translating gives CASSIDPFGTSYNEQFF. Drawing the rest from reference TRBV19 and TRBJ2-1, the complete variable domain is DGGITQSPKYLFRKEGQNVTLSCEQNLNHDAMYWYRQDPGQGLRLIYYSQIVNDFQKGDIAEGYSVSREKKESFPLTVTSAQKNPTAFYLCASSIDPFGTSYNEQFFGPGTRLTVL.

The chain employs TRBV9 and TRBJ2-7; D gene ambiguous. V lost 7 bases and J 5 bases, leaving 19 bases between the germline ends. The CDR3 loop spans 14 amino acids. The V gene's germline CDR1 is SGDLS and CDR2 YYNGEE. The CDR3 loop is CASSGESVLDEQYF. In DNA, the CDR3 is TGTGCCAGCTCCGGAGAGTCTGTACTGGACGAGCAGTACTTC. The variable domain in full, with the rest retrieved from reference TRBV9 and TRBJ2-7, is DSGVTQTPKHLITATGQRVTLRCSPRSGDLSVYWYQQSLDQGLQFLIQYYNGEERAKGNILERFSAQQFPDLHSELNLSSLELGDSALYFCASSGESVLDEQYFGPGTRLTVT.

The gene calls are TRBV9 and TRBJ2-5, with 12 nucleotides matching TRBD2. After removal of 4 bases from V and 2 bases from J, the junction contained 12 bases not matched to a gene. The CDR3 runs to 18 residues. CDR1 is SGDLS, CDR2 YYNGEE, per germline. CDR3 residues: CASSPRPGLAGKQETQYF. In DNA form, the CDR3 reads TGTGCCAGCAGCCCGCGCCCCGGACTAGCGGGGAAACAAGAGACCCAGTACTTC.

The gene calls are TRBV5-6 and TRBJ1-1; D is uncertain. The germline gives CDR1 SGHDT, CDR2 YYEEEE. The CDR3 covers 15 residues. V shed 0 bases and J shed 4 bases, with 13 bases lying between them. The CDR3 region is CASSLAGIWVTEAFF. CDR3 in DNA: TGTGCCAGCAGCTTGGCCGGAATTTGGGTCACTGAAGCTTTCTTT.

The chain joins TRBV6-5 to TRBJ1-4, with 7 bases matching TRBD1. The CDR3 extends over 12 amino acids. V lost 5 bases and J lost 12; bases outside the gene matches: 6. The germline CDR1 and CDR2 sequences are MNHEY and SVGAGI. CDR3 sequence (DNA): TGTGCCAGCAGTACGCAGGGGGGGGAACTGTTTTTT. Its protein product is CASSTQGGELFF.

With respect to this clone: Its ends do not fully match the called genes, so a read error is possible. The rearrangement joins TRBV6-1 to TRBJ2-7; D gene ambiguous. Per germline, CDR1 MNHNS and CDR2 SASEGT. The length of the CDR3 is 9 residues. CDR3 in amino acids: CASSPRTTF. CDR3 bases: TGTGCCAGCAGTCCCCGGACCACCTTC.

About this clone: This sample also contains other DNA sequences that code for the same CDR3. This chain links TRBV27 with TRBJ1-1, with TRBD1 matching over 10 bases. The V gene's germline CDR1 is MNHEY and CDR2 SMNVEV (reference sequence). CDR3 length equals 16 residues. V lost 2 bases, J lost 1 base, and 4 bases stayed unmatched. The CDR3, as DNA: TGTGCCAGCAGTTTAGACCGGGACAGGGGGAACACTGAAGCTTTCTTT. This gives the protein CASSLDRDRGNTEAFF.